A single sample is the source of the 27 T cell receptor beta chains below, sequenced in a study of T cells after yellow fever vaccination. TCRdb reprocessed the 5' RACE reads with MiXCR, giving one entry per CDR3 protein. The profile shows hundreds of thousands of distinct CDR3 sequences, roughly an eighth of them singletons. The source was PBMCs, collected on the day of the yellow fever booster vaccination. Source of these receptors: a man younger than 40 who received the YFV17D yellow fever vaccine.

The rearrangement links TRBV1 to TRBJ1-4; the table's TRBD1 call for D was not verified on the DNA. TRBV1 is described as a pseudogene. This CDR3 has 19 amino acids. The CDR3 here is CTSPWTGGMDRVTNEKLFF. The DNA for the CDR3 is TGCACCAGCCCCTGGACAGGGGGCATGGATAGGGTAACTAATGAAAAACTGTTTTTT.

This clonotype occurred a few times. V gene TRBV29-1 combines with J gene TRBJ2-1; D gene ambiguous. In germline, CDR1 is SQVTM, CDR2 ANQGSEA. The CDR3 spans 14 residues. Trimming pared 4 bases from V and 0 bases from J, leaving 10 bases between. The CDR3 DNA follows: TGCAGCGTTGTGGACGCTAGCTCCTACAATGAGCAGTTCTTC. It specifies CSVVDASSYNEQFF.

A few counts support this clonotype. The CDR3 DNA reads as TGTGCCTGGAGTGTCCGGAGGCTAGCGGGAGGATACGAGCAGTACTTC. Its translation is CAWSVRRLAGGYEQYF. The chain recombines TRBV30 with TRBJ2-7; 11 bases agree with TRBD2. With V trimmed by 0 bases and J by 4 bases, 8 bases remained unmatched. The CDR3 extends over 16 amino acids. CDR1 is GTSNPN and CDR2 is SVGIG in the germline V gene (reference sequence).

This clonotype has only a few counts. The chain is built from TRBV5-1 and TRBJ2-3, with unresolved D. The germline V gene encodes CDR1 SGHRS and CDR2 YFSETQ. The V gene lost 2 bases and the J gene lost 3 bases, with 13 bases spanning the gap. This CDR3 region has 15 residues. CDR3 amino acids: CASSFGPTSTDTQYF. The CDR3 DNA reads as TGCGCCAGCAGCTTCGGTCCTACGTCGACAGATACGCAGTATTTT. Drawing the rest from reference TRBV5-1 and TRBJ2-3, the complete variable domain is KAGVTQTPRYLIKTRGQQVTLSCSPISGHRSVSWYQQTPGQGLQFLFEYFSETQRNKGNFPGRFSGRQFSNSRSEMNVSTLELGDSALYLCASSFGPTSTDTQYFGPGTRLTVL.

The chain is built from TRBV10-3 and TRBJ2-7; D gene uncertain. The CDR3 runs 12 residues. From germline, CDR1 is ENHRY and CDR2 SYGVKD. With 2 bases removed from V and 6 bases from J, the gap between germline ends came to 8 bases. This chain's CDR3 is CAISESFAEQYF. CDR3 sequence (DNA): TGTGCCATCAGTGAGAGCTTTGCCGAGCAGTACTTC.

This clonotype has ten or more counts. This chain joins TRBV6-5 and TRBJ1-2, with D maybe TRBD1 (5 bases). V was clipped by 4 bases and J by 4 bases, with 10 bases between them. The V gene's germline CDR1 is MNHEY and CDR2 SVGAGI. The CDR3 extends over 13 amino acids. CDR3: CASSLQGVYGYTF. The DNA for the CDR3 is TGTGCCAGCAGTTTGCAGGGAGTCTATGGCTACACCTTC.

This clonotype was observed a single time. The chain links TRBV9 to TRBJ2-2; 8 bases fit TRBD2. This CDR3 is built from 13 residues. Trimming at V came to 8 bases and at J to 5 bases, leaving 5 bases not matched to a gene. Germline lookup yields CDR1 SGDLS and CDR2 YYNGEE. The DNA for the CDR3 is TGTGCCAGTCGCGGGGGGCAGACCGGGGAGCTGTTTTTT. This sequence encodes CASRGGQTGELFF.

The chain carries TRBV7-9 and TRBJ2-4, with a tentative D call TRBD2 (5 bases). V gave up 5 bases and J gave up 5 bases, with 13 bases separating them. The CDR3 is 14 residues long. CDR1 is SEHNR and CDR2 is FQNEAQ in the germline V gene (reference sequence). CDR3 nucleotides: TGTGCCAGCAGCCTGGGAGAGGGTCAAAACATTCAGTACTTC. It yields the protein CASSLGEGQNIQYF.

This clonotype was detected only a few times. The J gene is TRBJ1-4, the V gene TRBV10-3; maybe TRBD1 (5 bases). With 8 bases removed from V and 8 bases from J, the gap between germline ends came to 9 bases. The V gene's germline CDR1 is ENHRY and CDR2 SYGVKD. This CDR3 comprises 11 residues. CDR3 sequence: CAIRDSEKLFF. CDR3 in DNA: TGTGCCATCCGGGACTCCGAAAAACTGTTTTTT.

The V gene is TRBV7-3, the J gene TRBJ2-1; a possible D gene is TRBD2 (6 bases). The CDR3 is 17 amino acids. Germline assignment: CDR1 SGHTA and CDR2 FQGTGA. Trimming stripped 5 bases from V and 1 base from J, with 18 bases between. This CDR3 reads CASSRDSLSISYNEQFF. CDR3 sequence (DNA): TGTGCCAGCAGCCGGGACTCCCTCTCGATTTCCTACAATGAGCAGTTCTTC. Combining the CDR3 with reference TRBV7-3 and TRBJ2-1 gives the whole variable domain GAGVSQTPSNKVTEKGKYVELRCDPISGHTALYWYRQSLGQGPEFLIYFQGTGAADDSGLPNDRFFAVRPEGSVSTLKIQRTERGDSAVYLCASSRDSLSISYNEQFFGPGTRLTVL.

The chain carries TRBV3-1 and TRBJ2-1; 7 bases match TRBD2. In germline, CDR1 is LGHDT, CDR2 YNNKEL (reference sequence). The CDR3 has 14 residues. The junction had 8 bases not matched to a gene; V was cut back by 2 bases and J by 10 bases. CDR3 region: CASSQPAQRGEQFF. The CDR3 coding sequence is TGTGCCAGCAGCCAACCGGCCCAGCGGGGCGAGCAGTTCTTC.

The V and J genes are TRBV7-2 and TRBJ2-5, with 8 positions matching TRBD1. Trimming took 5 bases from V and 4 from J; bases not matched to a gene: 9. CDR1 is SGHTA and CDR2 is FQGNSA in the germline V gene. This CDR3 region has 15 residues. The CDR3 DNA reads as TGTGCCAGCAGCCAAGGGACAGGAGCTTTAGAGACCCAGTACTTC. This gives the protein CASSQGTGALETQYF.

This clonotype was seen only a few times. The chain couples TRBV6-5 to TRBJ2-7; D gene unclear. Between the trimmed V and J ends, which lost 0 bases and 3 bases, there was a span of 9 bases. The CDR3 covers 14 residues. CDR1 MNHEY and CDR2 SVGAGI come from the germline V gene. CDR3 in DNA: TGTGCCAGCAGTTACTCCGACGGAAACTACGAGCAGTACTTC. Translating it yields CASSYSDGNYEQYF.

The genes are TRBV6-1 and TRBJ2-7; 8 bases are a match to TRBD2. CDR1 is MNHNS, CDR2 SASEGT, per germline. J gave up 3 bases and V 7 bases, and 11 bases lay outside the gene matches. CDR3 length equals 15 residues. The CDR3 nucleotides are TGTGCCAGCACCAACGGGCTGGGACTAGGCTACGAGCAGTACTTC. Protein: CASTNGLGLGYEQYF.

This chain joins TRBV5-4 and TRBJ2-3; 10 bases agree with TRBD2. V lost 0 bases to trimming and J lost 6 bases; unmatched junction nucleotides: 4. The length of the CDR3 is 15 residues. Germline assignment: CDR1 SGHNT and CDR2 YYREEE (reference sequence). Written as DNA, the CDR3 is TGTGCCAGCAGCTTGGGCCTAGCGGGAGACGATACGCAGTATTTT. Amino acid sequence: CASSLGLAGDDTQYF.

The chain is built from TRBV12-3 or TRBV12-4 and TRBJ2-4; TRBD1 matches at 7 bases. The CDR3 covers 12 residues. The junction had 4 bases not matched to a gene; V was cut back by 10 bases and J by 4 bases. CDR3 protein: CATGTVKNIQYF. CDR3 sequence (DNA): TGTGCCACCGGGACAGTGAAAAACATTCAGTACTTC.

This sequence joins TRBV20-1 and TRBJ2-7; D is uncertain. The CDR3 sequence is 14 residues long. V was cut by 6 bases and J by 2 bases, with 17 bases left in between. The V gene's germline CDR1 is DFQATT and CDR2 SNEGSKA (reference sequence). The CDR3 spells CSAEGPRGTYEQYF. CDR3 bases: TGCAGTGCCGAAGGACCCCGAGGTACCTACGAGCAGTACTTC.

This clonotype was detected a few times. The chain combines TRBV19 with TRBJ2-4, with D hard to call. This CDR3 spans 12 amino acids. The V and J ends lost 1 base and 7 bases respectively, with 5 bases between them. CDR1 is LNHDA and CDR2 is SQIVND in the germline V gene (reference sequence). CDR3 DNA: TGTGCCAGTAGTATAGTTCCCAACATTCAGTACTTC. It translates to CASSIVPNIQYF.

J is TRBJ2-3 and V is TRBV12-3 or TRBV12-4; D remains ambiguous. With 4 bases removed from V and 10 bases from J, the gap between germline ends came to 12 bases. This CDR3 spans 12 amino acids. CDR3 amino acids: CASSSQEYAQYF. Written as DNA, the CDR3 is TGTGCCAGCAGTTCCCAAGAGTATGCGCAGTATTTT.

This clonotype turned up a few times. J is TRBJ2-2 and V is TRBV7-3, with D maybe TRBD2 (6 bases). Germline CDR1 is SGHTA and CDR2 is FQGTGA. This CDR3 comprises 16 residues. V lost 4 bases, J lost 2 bases, and 14 bases lay in between. The CDR3, as DNA: TGTGCCAGCAGCTCATCGGGACTCTCAAACACCGGGGAGCTGTTTTTT. Encoded protein: CASSSSGLSNTGELFF. Supplemented by reference TRBV7-3 and TRBJ2-2, the full variable domain reads GAGVSQTPSNKVTEKGKYVELRCDPISGHTALYWYRQSLGQGPEFLIYFQGTGAADDSGLPNDRFFAVRPEGSVSTLKIQRTERGDSAVYLCASSSSGLSNTGELFFGEGSRLTVL.

The genes are TRBV4-3 and TRBJ1-6, with 10 positions matching TRBD1. The CDR3 contains 14 residues. V dropped 3 bases and J dropped 10; count of bases not matched to a gene: 3. Germline values: CDR1 LGHNA, CDR2 YSLEER. The CDR3 bases are TGCGCCAGCAGCCAGGGGACAGGGGCCTCACCCCTCCACTTT. Protein product: CASSQGTGASPLHF.

This clonotype was detected only a few times. This chain uses TRBV20-1 with TRBJ1-4; D ambiguous. Trimming left V 3 bases short and J 6 bases short, with 11 bases between. This CDR3 has 13 residues. Germline V gene data show CDR1 as DFQATT and CDR2 as SNEGSKA (reference sequence). CDR3 amino acids: CSASPGQDEKLFF. The CDR3 region has the DNA TGCAGTGCTAGTCCCGGGCAGGATGAAAAACTGTTTTTT.

This clonotype occurred a few times. The chain couples TRBV10-2 to TRBJ2-1; tentatively, D is TRBD2 (6 bases). Germline CDR1 reads WSHSY; CDR2 reads SAAADI. V was pared by 2 bases and J by 9 bases, with 17 bases between. CDR3 size: 15 residues. This CDR3 is CASSELEGRPVEQFF. The CDR3 DNA follows: TGCGCCAGCAGTGAGCTGGAGGGGCGGCCGGTTGAGCAGTTCTTC.

Only a few counts were recorded for this clonotype. The chain employs TRBV10-3 and TRBJ2-4; 8 nucleotides match TRBD1. Looked up from germline, CDR1 is ENHRY and CDR2 is SYGVKD. CDR3 length equals 16 residues. V shed 0 bases and J 7 bases; nucleotides not matched to a gene: 8. CDR3: CAISESTTGARNIQYF. The CDR3 coding sequence is TGTGCCATCAGTGAGTCGACGACAGGGGCGAGGAACATTCAGTACTTC.

This chain uses TRBV5-6 with TRBJ2-5, with 11 nucleotides matching TRBD2. The CDR3 has 17 amino acids. Trimming at V came to 0 bases and at J to 2 bases, leaving 6 bases not matched to a gene. From germline, CDR1 is SGHDT and CDR2 YYEEEE. The CDR3 region is CASSLVLAGGGQETQYF. The CDR3 nucleotides read TGTGCCAGCAGCTTGGTCCTAGCGGGAGGAGGGCAAGAGACCCAGTACTTC.

A note on this clonotype: Germline and junction disagree at one end, which may indicate a read error. This chain uses TRBV5-1 with TRBJ2-3; D is ambiguous. CDR1 is SGHRS, CDR2 YFSETQ, per germline. The CDR3 contains 14 residues. The CDR3 nucleotides are TGCGCCAGCAGCTGGGCCAAGAACCCAGATACGCCGTATTTT. This encodes CASSWAKNPDTPYF.

V and J are TRBV20-1 and TRBJ2-1, with 7 bases that match TRBD1. This CDR3 spans 13 amino acids. CDR1 is DFQATT, CDR2 SNEGSKA, per germline (reference sequence). Trimming at V came to 5 bases and at J to 7 bases, leaving 8 bases not matched to a gene. CDR3 amino acids: CSAPETGINEQFF. CDR3 sequence (DNA): TGCAGTGCTCCCGAGACAGGGATAAATGAGCAGTTCTTC.